The 24 T cell receptor beta chains below come from one sample, sequenced in a study of human T cells and chemical hapten exposure. MiXCR, run by TCRdb on the RACE reads, gives a single entry per CDR3 protein. The data show about 120,000 distinct CDR3 sequences, with approximately 15% seen just once and around 0.99% held by the top ten. Time point noted: patch test 1, 2 weeks after DPC sensitization. Treatment given: therapeutic diphenylcyclopropenone sensitization with weekly scalp DPC. The specimen was whole blood, collected in connection with sensitization to the hapten diphenylcyclopropenone (DPC). These receptors were taken from a man aged 18 to 29 with alopecia areata. Some clones in this sample may be carry-over from other donors' samples.

This clonotype has at least ten counts. CDR3 region: CSARGQGSYEQYF. Written as DNA, the CDR3 is TGCAGTGCTAGGGGACAGGGCTCCTACGAGCAGTACTTC. The chain joins TRBV20-1 to TRBJ2-7, with 9 bases fitting TRBD1. V lost 3 bases and J lost 0; bases outside the gene matches: 0. The CDR3 is 13 residues long. Germline V gene sequence: CDR1 DFQATT, CDR2 SNEGSKA (reference sequence).

The chain employs TRBV5-1 and TRBJ2-5; D is undetermined. The germline V gene has CDR1 SGHRS and CDR2 YFSETQ. The CDR3 contains 15 residues. V was cut by 5 bases and J by 4 bases, with 18 bases left in between. The CDR3 loop is CASSSESQWGETQYF. The CDR3 bases are TGCGCCAGCAGTTCAGAATCTCAGTGGGGAGAGACCCAGTACTTC.

This clonotype was counted between two and nine times. The rearrangement uses TRBV29-1 and TRBJ2-1, with D perhaps matching TRBD1 (6 bases). The CDR3 contains 13 residues. The germline V and J ends were trimmed by 4 bases and 8 bases, with 15 bases remaining between them. Germline V lookup: CDR1 SQVTM, CDR2 ANQGSEA. The CDR3 nucleotides are TGCAGCGTTGCGCAGGGGCCGGACGATGAGCAGTTCTTC. It is translated as CSVAQGPDDEQFF.

This clonotype has more than one count but fewer than ten. V and J are TRBV4-3 and TRBJ2-6; 8 nucleotides agree with TRBD1. The CDR3 sequence is 17 residues long. Trimming cost V 4 bases and J 2 bases; bases outside gene matches: 7. CDR1 is LGHNA and CDR2 is YSLEER in the germline V gene. CDR3 residues: CASSPGTGSPGANVLTF. CDR3 nucleotide sequence: TGCGCCAGCAGCCCCGGGACAGGCTCCCCTGGGGCCAACGTCCTGACTTTC.

In this sample, this clonotype turned up a few times. V and J are TRBV4-3 and TRBJ1-1; D uncertain. Trimming stripped 0 bases from V and 1 base from J, with 6 bases between. This CDR3 contains 14 residues. CDR1 and CDR2 (germline): LGHNA, YSLEER. CDR3 sequence reads: CASSQDWGNTEAFF. The CDR3 region has the DNA TGCGCCAGCAGCCAAGATTGGGGGAACACTGAAGCTTTCTTT.

The table lists this clonotype with a few counts. The chain carries TRBV7-3 and TRBJ2-5, with TRBD2 matching over 11 bases. Germline CDR1 reads SGHTA; CDR2 reads FQGTGA. This CDR3 spans 13 amino acids. V shed 5 bases and J 5 bases; nucleotides not matched to a gene: 1. The CDR3 nucleotides are TGTGCCAGCAGCCGGACTAGCGGGGAGACCCAGTACTTC. Its protein product is CASSRTSGETQYF.

Turning to this clonotype: Being one base from a much bigger clone, this may be a read error. The rearrangement joins TRBV18 to TRBJ1-6; no clear D gene. From germline, CDR1 is KGHSH and CDR2 LQKENI. This CDR3 region has 17 residues. CDR3 DNA: TGTGCCAACTCACCACCCGACGTGAGCTCCTATAATTCACCCCTCCACTTT. Protein sequence: CANSPPDVSSYNSPLHF.

This clonotype was seen a handful of times. The CDR3 loop reads CASTAGTYEQFF. The CDR3, as DNA: TGTGCCAGCACTGCCGGGACTTATGAGCAGTTCTTC. This chain joins TRBV6-2 or TRBV6-3 and TRBJ2-1, with a possible D match to TRBD2 (6 bases). Looked up from germline, CDR1 is MNHEY and CDR2 is SVGEGT. V was cut by 7 bases and J by 8 bases, with 12 bases left in between. This CDR3 region has 12 residues.

This clonotype was found a few times. J is TRBJ2-2 and V is TRBV5-4; tentatively, D is TRBD2 (5 bases). Germline-derived CDR1 and CDR2 are SGHNT and YYREEE (reference sequence). Trimming shortened V by 2 bases and J by 0 bases, and 8 bases separated the two germline ends. The CDR3 sequence is 15 residues long. The CDR3 loop is CASSFFGANTGELFF. CDR3 nucleotides: TGTGCCAGCAGCTTCTTCGGGGCGAACACCGGGGAGCTGTTTTTT.

This clonotype has ten or more counts. The chain uses TRBV7-7 and TRBJ2-3, with TRBD2 matching over 11 bases. Germline V gene sequence: CDR1 SSHAT, CDR2 FNYEAQ (reference sequence). The length of the CDR3 is 16 residues. The J segment lost 5 bases and the V segment lost 5 bases, leaving 9 bases of the junction unmatched. Written as DNA, the CDR3 is TGTGCCAGCAGCCCTGAGACTAGCGGGGACCTAGATACGCAGTATTTT. Translation gives CASSPETSGDLDTQYF. Complete variable domain (other parts from reference TRBV7-7 and TRBJ2-3): GAGVSQSPRYKVTKRGQDVTLRCDPISSHATLYWYQQALGQGPEFLTYFNYEAQPDKSGLPSDRFSAERPEGSISTLTIQRTEQRDSAMYRCASSPETSGDLDTQYFGPGTRLTVL.

The chain combines TRBV5-1 with TRBJ1-5, with 12 bases fitting TRBD1. Germline loops: CDR1 SGHRS, CDR2 YFSETQ. The CDR3 is 15 residues long. V lost 4 bases, J lost 6 bases, and 5 bases stayed unmatched. The CDR3 nucleotides are TGCGCCAGCAGCGACGGGACAGGGGGCGGTCAGCCCCAGCATTTT. Amino acids: CASSDGTGGGQPQHF.

This clonotype has just a few counts. The rearrangement uses TRBV20-1 and TRBJ1-2; possible D gene TRBD1, 5 bases. CDR3 length equals 12 residues. The V gene lost 4 bases and the J gene lost 4 bases, with 10 bases spanning the gap. The germline CDR1 and CDR2 sequences are DFQATT and SNEGSKA (reference sequence). CDR3 DNA: TGCAGTGCTAAGGGGAACGGCTATGGCTACACCTTC. It codes for CSAKGNGYGYTF.

This clonotype was counted only a few times. CDR3 region: CASSLLLAGGNEQFF. DNA for the CDR3: TGTGCCAGCAGCTTACTTCTAGCGGGGGGTAATGAGCAGTTCTTC. The V and J genes are TRBV11-2 and TRBJ2-1, with 11 bases that match TRBD2. Trimming cost V 2 bases and J 7 bases; bases outside gene matches: 4. In germline, CDR1 is SGHAT, CDR2 FQNNGV. The length of the CDR3 is 15 residues.

V usage is TRBV9 and J usage is TRBJ2-3; 11 bases line up with TRBD2. CDR3 length equals 15 residues. Looked up from germline, CDR1 is SGDLS and CDR2 is YYNGEE. The J segment lost 6 bases and the V segment lost 2 bases, leaving 5 bases of the junction unmatched. The CDR3 loop reads CASSVSGGASDTQYF. In DNA form, the CDR3 reads TGTGCCAGCAGCGTTAGCGGGGGGGCCTCCGATACGCAGTATTTT. The full variable domain, with the rest looked up from reference TRBV9 and TRBJ2-3, is DSGVTQTPKHLITATGQRVTLRCSPRSGDLSVYWYQQSLDQGLQFLIQYYNGEERAKGNILERFSAQQFPDLHSELNLSSLELGDSALYFCASSVSGGASDTQYFGPGTRLTVL.

This clonotype was found a few times. V gene TRBV20-1 combines with J gene TRBJ1-2; the D is unclear. The CDR3 spans 13 residues. Germline assignment: CDR1 DFQATT and CDR2 SNEGSKA (reference sequence). The V and J ends lost 3 bases and 4 bases respectively, with 12 bases between them. The CDR3 loop reads CSARWAATYGYTF. CDR3 in DNA: TGCAGTGCTAGGTGGGCAGCGACCTATGGCTACACCTTC.

V gene TRBV5-1 combines with J gene TRBJ2-7; 8 bases match TRBD1. Germline trimming cut 4 bases from V and 2 bases from J; bases unmatched to any gene: 8. The CDR3 spans 15 residues. Germline CDR1 SGHRS, CDR2 YFSETQ. The CDR3 DNA is TGCGCCAGCAGCGTAACACAGGGGGGACCCTACGAGCAGTACTTC. Translation: CASSVTQGGPYEQYF.

This clonotype occurred a few times. This sequence joins TRBV6-2 or TRBV6-3 and TRBJ1-2; the D is unclear. The CDR3 sequence is 14 residues long. The V end was cut by 3 bases, the J end by 7 bases, with 15 bases between. Germline assignment: CDR1 MNHEY and CDR2 SVGEGT. In DNA, the CDR3 is TGTGCCAGCAGTTATCCTCTGGAGGGCAGTGGCTACACCTTC. Translated, it gives CASSYPLEGSGYTF.

The chain links TRBV9 to TRBJ2-1; either TRBD1 or TRBD2 may supply D (5 bases each). Trimming took 3 bases from V and 7 from J, leaving 17 bases between them. CDR1 SGDLS and CDR2 YYNGEE come from the germline V gene. The CDR3 covers 15 residues. For the CDR3, the DNA is TGTGCCAGCAGCGCGGCCGGGACCCGATTTAATGAGCAGTTCTTC. Its translation is CASSAAGTRFNEQFF.

This rearrangement joins TRBV29-1 to TRBJ2-1, with 10 bases aligning to TRBD2. The CDR3 is made up of 12 amino acids. CDR1 and CDR2 (germline): SQVTM, ANQGSEA. Losses at the gene ends were 6 bases for V and 14 bases for J; bases not matched to a gene: 10. CDR3 loop: CSVTETSGAEFF. The CDR3 region has the DNA TGCAGCGTAACCGAAACTAGCGGGGCCGAGTTCTTC.

This chain uses TRBV28 with TRBJ1-4, with D tentatively TRBD1 (5 bases). V was trimmed by 6 bases and J by 8 bases, leaving 16 bases between them. This CDR3 region has 14 residues. The germline V gene encodes CDR1 MDHEN and CDR2 SYDVKM. The CDR3 DNA reads TGTGCCAGCAGCCCCGCCGGGGGAGGGGAAAAACTGTTTTTT. Amino acid sequence: CASSPAGGGEKLFF.

The gene calls are TRBV9 and TRBJ1-5, with a tentative D call TRBD1 (5 bases). This CDR3 has 17 residues. Germline V gene lookup returns CDR1 SGDLS and CDR2 YYNGEE. V was cut by 4 bases and J by 0 bases, with 17 bases left in between. The CDR3 protein is CASSTGLAPDSNQPQHF. The CDR3 DNA sequence: TGTGCCAGCAGCACAGGCCTGGCCCCTGATAGCAATCAGCCCCAGCATTTT.

This clonotype has a handful of counts. The V call is TRBV4-1, the J call TRBJ2-5, with TRBD2 matching 9 bases. Unmatched junction bases numbered 11, after V lost 4 bases and J lost 2 bases. This CDR3 has 17 residues. Looked up from germline, CDR1 is MGHRA and CDR2 is YSYEKL. CDR3 sequence: CASSPSFRAGGQETQYF. In DNA, the CDR3 is TGCGCCAGCAGCCCTTCCTTCAGGGCGGGGGGGCAAGAGACCCAGTACTTC.

This clonotype was seen only a few times. V is TRBV4-3 and J is TRBJ2-2; D not resolved. V shed 1 base and J shed 7 bases, with 4 bases lying between them. CDR3 length: 12 amino acids. From germline, CDR1 is LGHNA and CDR2 YSLEER. The CDR3 loop reads CASSQGDGELFF. CDR3 DNA sequence: TGCGCCAGCAGCCAAGGTGACGGGGAGCTGTTTTTT.

In nucleotides, the CDR3 is TGTGCCAGCAGCCAAATGGGGCAGGGAAAGAATGAGCAGTTCTTC. This gives the protein CASSQMGQGKNEQFF. The chain has TRBV4-2 and TRBJ2-1; a weak D match, TRBD1 (5 bases). CDR1 is LGHNA, CDR2 YNFKEQ, per germline. CDR3 size: 15 residues. The germline V and J ends were trimmed by 2 bases and 7 bases, with 15 bases remaining between them.